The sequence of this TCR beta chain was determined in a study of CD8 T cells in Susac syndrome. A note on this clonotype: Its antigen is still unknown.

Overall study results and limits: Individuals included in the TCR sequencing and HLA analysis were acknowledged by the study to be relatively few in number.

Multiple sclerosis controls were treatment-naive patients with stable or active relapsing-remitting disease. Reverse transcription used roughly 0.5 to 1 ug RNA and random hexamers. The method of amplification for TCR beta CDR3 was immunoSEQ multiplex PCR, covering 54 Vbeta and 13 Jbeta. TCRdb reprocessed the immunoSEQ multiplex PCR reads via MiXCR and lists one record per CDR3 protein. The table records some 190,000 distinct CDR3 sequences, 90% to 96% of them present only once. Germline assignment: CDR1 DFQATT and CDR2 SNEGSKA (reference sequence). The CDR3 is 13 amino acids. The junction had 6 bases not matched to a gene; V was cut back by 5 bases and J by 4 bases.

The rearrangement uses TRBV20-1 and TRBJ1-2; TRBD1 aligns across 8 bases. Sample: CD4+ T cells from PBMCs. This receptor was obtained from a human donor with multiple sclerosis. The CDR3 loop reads CSAGRTGTYGYTF. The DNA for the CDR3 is TGCAGTGCTGGCCGGACAGGGACCTATGGCTACACCTTC.